This TCR beta chain comes out of a study of blood T cell repertoires in COVID-19. Original methodology: For nucleated cells, counts were estimated from reference gene primer amplification. The data were produced by immunoSEQ multiplex PCR, yet TCRdb's version contains in-frame clones alone and is incomplete. D and trimming come from the DNA, and the V and J calls and clone size come from that table. The profile shows under 250,000 clones, over 70% of them singletons. Looked up from germline, CDR1 is MGHRA and CDR2 is YSYEKL. Trimming took 3 bases from V and 1 from J; bases not matched to a gene: 6. The CDR3 loop spans 18 amino acids.

The TCR originated in a man aged 35 to 55 with acute or convalescent COVID-19. Sequencing was done on a sample of peripheral blood. This chain uses TRBV4-1 with TRBJ2-5; 15 positions match TRBD2. CDR3 in amino acids: CASSHRTSGRALQETQYF. CDR3 bases: TGCGCCAGCAGCCATCGGACTAGCGGGAGGGCCCTCCAAGAGACCCAGTACTTC.